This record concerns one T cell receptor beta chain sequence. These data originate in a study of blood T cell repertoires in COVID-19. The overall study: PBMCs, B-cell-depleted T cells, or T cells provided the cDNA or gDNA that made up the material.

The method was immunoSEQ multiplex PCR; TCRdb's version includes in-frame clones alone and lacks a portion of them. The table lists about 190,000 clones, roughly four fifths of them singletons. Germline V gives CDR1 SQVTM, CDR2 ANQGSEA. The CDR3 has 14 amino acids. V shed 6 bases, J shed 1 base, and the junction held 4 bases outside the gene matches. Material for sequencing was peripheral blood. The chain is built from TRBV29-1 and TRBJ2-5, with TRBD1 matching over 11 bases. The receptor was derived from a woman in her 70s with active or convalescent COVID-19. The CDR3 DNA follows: TGCAGCGTCCCCGGGACAGGGGGCCAAGAGACCCAGTACTTC. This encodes CSVPGTGGQETQYF.